This TCR beta chain comes out of a study of blood T cell repertoires in COVID-19. Study context: Sites in the United States, Italy and Spain provided acute and convalescent COVID-19 samples.

Sequencing was performed with immunoSEQ multiplex PCR; in TCRdb, only in-frame clones are kept and a portion is missing. The sample gives 270,000 or so clones, just under 90% of which show up once; 4.1% is in the top ten. Cohorts were based on clinical histories the participants reported. The length of the CDR3 is 14 residues. In germline, CDR1 is SGDLS, CDR2 YYNGEE. With 0 bases removed from V and 1 base from J, the gap between germline ends came to 7 bases. This sequence originates from a woman aged 25-40 years with acute COVID-19. The chain couples TRBV9 to TRBJ1-1; D is unresolved. Sequencing used PBMCs or T cells enriched from blood (not recorded which). The CDR3 DNA sequence: TGTGCCAGCAGCGTAGGGAGCGGGAACACTGAAGCTTTCTTT. Amino acid sequence: CASSVGSGNTEAFF.